This T cell receptor (beta chain) originates from a study of OX40 agonist ivuxolimab in advanced cancers. Overall study context: Ivuxolimab, an antibody acting as an agonist of OX40 (CD134), was used to treat patients. Points from the study as a whole: There was clonal expansion of CD4+ and CD8+ blood T cells by week 6 at 0.1 to 3.0 mg/kg.

Assay: immunoSEQ multiplex PCR; the TCRdb copy retains only in-frame clones and omits some. The sample has tens of thousands of clones, nearly 90% seen once. Germline V gene data show CDR1 as SNHLY and CDR2 as FYNNEI. V dropped 7 bases and J dropped 7 bases, with 14 bases sitting between them. This CDR3 has 13 residues. To note about this clone: Its antigen is as yet unknown.

Autoimmune disease history or systemic immunosuppression led to patient exclusion. Peripheral blood came from all dose cohorts at three timepoints. The material sequenced was CD4+ or CD8+ T cells sorted from blood, taken in a trial of the OX40 agonist ivuxolimab. The genes are TRBV2 and TRBJ2-1; a possible D gene is TRBD2 (5 bases). The clonotype originates from an adult with an advanced solid tumor such as melanoma, head and neck, liver or kidney cancer. The DNA of the CDR3 is TGTGCCAGCATACTGGAAAGAGGGAATGAGCAGTTCTTC. Translating it yields CASILERGNEQFF.